The clone carrying this TCR beta chain has ten or more counts. The antigen is undetermined. From about 400 ng of RNA, a library with molecular barcoded alpha/delta and beta/gamma adaptors was made. TCRdb independently ran MiXCR on the reads; one entry per CDR3 protein. This table holds about 40,000 distinct CDR3 sequences, about 11% found once. The sample is drawn from a study of read filtering for tumor transcriptome and immune sequencing. As for the study in general: TCR-mapped reads were about 3.5 to 11 million with IR-seq versus 85 to 1273 with RNA-seq.

Study conclusions and caveats: Dropping single-read clonotypes raised IR-seq and RNA-seq shared-clonotype correlation.

Sequencing was performed on a population of CD138-negative cells sorted from bone marrow. The clonotype comes from a donor older than 35 with multiple myeloma.

CDR3 sequence reads: CSASQGTGADTQYF. The CDR3 DNA sequence: TGCAGTGCTAGCCAGGGTACCGGTGCAGATACGCAGTATTTT. This chain connects TRBV20-1 to TRBJ2-3, with a tentative D call TRBD1 (5 bases). The CDR3 runs 14 residues. CDR1 and CDR2 from the germline V gene are DFQATT and SNEGSKA (reference sequence). V dropped 3 bases and J dropped 4 bases, with 14 bases sitting between them.